The following is a T cell receptor beta chain sequence with its context. J lost 8 bases, V lost 1 base, and 4 bases had no gene match. Germline lookup yields CDR1 LGHNA and CDR2 YNFKEQ. There are 16 residues in the CDR3. This entry belongs to a study of blood T cell repertoires in COVID-19. Across the whole study: PBMCs, B-cell-depleted T cells, or T cells were the source of the cDNA or gDNA that made up the material.

Sequencing used immunoSEQ multiplex PCR; TCRdb keeps in-frame clones, though not all of them. Of roughly 180,000 clones detected, 65% to 85% appear once; the ten largest clones hold roughly 5%. The sequenced sample consisted of peripheral blood. The rearrangement links TRBV4-2 to TRBJ2-3; 15 bases fit TRBD2. This receptor was identified in a woman aged 25 to 39 with acute or convalescent COVID-19. CDR3 nucleotide sequence: TGTGCCAGCAGCCAAGGGACTAGCGGGGGGGCCCGTACGCAGTATTTT. Translating it yields CASSQGTSGGARTQYF.